These 12 T cell receptor beta chains originate from one sample sequenced in a study of cytomegalovirus exposure and HLA in healthy donors. Researchers ran the PCR with 60 Vbeta and 13 Jbeta primers. Some clones are missing from TCRdb's copy, which holds only in-frame ones; the method was immunoSEQ multiplex PCR. This table holds more than 100,000 clones, 50% to 75% found once. What was sequenced was PBMCs. These TCRs come from a woman between 35 and 50 years old in good health and CMV-seropositive.

The chain employs TRBV5-6 and TRBJ1-4, with a possible D match to TRBD1 (5 bases). In germline, CDR1 is SGHDT, CDR2 YYEEEE. This CDR3 spans 15 amino acids. V dropped 2 bases and J dropped 0 bases, with 8 bases sitting between them. CDR3 coding DNA: TGTGCCAGCAGCTTTCAGGGCTCAACTAATGAAAAACTGTTTTTT. It is translated as CASSFQGSTNEKLFF.

This clone was detected only a few times. This chain links TRBV21-1 with TRBJ1-5; TRBD1 is the table's D call and was not checked against the DNA. TRBV21-1 is classified as a pseudogene. The length of the CDR3 is 21 residues. For the CDR3, the DNA is TGTGCCAGCAGCAAAGTTTGCCGGGACAGCGGCCGTCTATATAGCAATCAGCCCCAGCATTTT. This translates into CASSKVCRDSGRLYSNQPQHF.

The chain carries TRBV15 and TRBJ2-3; the D gene is possibly TRBD2 (6 bases). The germline CDR1 and CDR2 sequences are LNHNV and YYDKDF (reference sequence). Trimming removed 3 bases at V and 2 bases at J, with 12 bases between. This CDR3 comprises 15 residues. The chain's CDR3 is CATSREGGPTDTQYF. CDR3 DNA: TGTGCCACCAGCAGGGAGGGAGGCCCCACAGATACGCAGTATTTT.

CDR3: CASSMGSGTGVTEAFF. The DNA of the CDR3 is TGTGCCAGTAGTATGGGGTCCGGGACAGGGGTTACTGAAGCTTTCTTT. The V call is TRBV19, the J call TRBJ1-1, with 10 nucleotides matching TRBD1. J was trimmed by 5 bases and V by 3 bases; bases with no gene match: 9. Germline V gives CDR1 LNHDA, CDR2 SQIVND (reference sequence). The CDR3 has 16 amino acids.

The chain carries TRBV7-6 and TRBJ2-1; 8 nucleotides agree with TRBD2. The CDR3 is 14 residues long. J lost 8 bases, V lost 5 bases, and 8 bases had no gene match. CDR1 and CDR2 from the germline V gene are SGHVS and FNYEAQ. Written as DNA, the CDR3 is TGTGCCAGCAGCCGTAGCGGGAAAATGGATGAGCAGTTCTTC. Protein sequence: CASSRSGKMDEQFF.

This sequence joins TRBV2 and TRBJ2-3; D is possibly TRBD2 (6 bases). From germline, CDR1 is SNHLY and CDR2 FYNNEI. V shed 4 bases and J shed 10 bases, with 21 bases lying between them. The CDR3 consists of 15 residues. CDR3 nucleotide sequence: TGTGCCAGCAGTGGGGAAGGGTCAAGGGGCGGGGCGCAGTATTTT. Amino acid sequence: CASSGEGSRGGAQYF.

This clone turned up a few times. This chain links TRBV15 with TRBJ1-1; D call uncertain. Trimming pared 0 bases from V and 2 bases from J, leaving 7 bases between. Germline V gene data show CDR1 as LNHNV and CDR2 as YYDKDF (reference sequence). The CDR3 consists of 14 residues. In DNA, the CDR3 is TGTGCCACCAGCAGAGATCGGGGAAACACTGAAGCTTTCTTT. Translating it yields CATSRDRGNTEAFF.

The rearrangement joins TRBV19 to TRBJ2-7, with a possible D match to TRBD1 (6 bases). The CDR3 covers 13 residues. V lost 5 bases and J lost 1, with 9 bases in between. From germline, CDR1 is LNHDA and CDR2 SQIVND (reference sequence). Written as DNA, the CDR3 is TGTGCCAGTAGTCCAGGACAGTCCTACGAGCAGTACTTC. This codes for CASSPGQSYEQYF.

The chain uses TRBV5-1 and TRBJ1-1; D is perhaps TRBD1 (6 bases). The germline V gene has CDR1 SGHRS and CDR2 YFSETQ. The CDR3 contains 15 residues. Trimming stripped 4 bases from V and 1 base from J, with 14 bases between. The CDR3 nucleotides are TGCGCCAGCAGCCTGGGACACGGGAGGAACACTGAAGCTTTCTTT. This encodes CASSLGHGRNTEAFF.

This chain connects TRBV19 to TRBJ1-1, with 8 bases that match TRBD1. There are 14 residues in the CDR3. Looked up from germline, CDR1 is LNHDA and CDR2 is SQIVND (reference sequence). V lost 8 bases, J lost 5 bases, and 10 bases stayed unmatched. For the CDR3, the DNA is TGTGCCAGTTGCCCTACAGGGGGGTATACTGAAGCTTTCTTT. Its translation: CASCPTGGYTEAFF.

A few counts support this clone. The CDR3, as DNA: TGTGCCAGCAGCGGGACTGCCAGCTCCTACGAGCAGTACTTC. Translation gives CASSGTASSYEQYF. This rearrangement joins TRBV11-2 to TRBJ2-7, with D possibly being TRBD2 (6 bases). This CDR3 is 14 amino acids long. The germline V gene has CDR1 SGHAT and CDR2 FQNNGV. The germline V and J ends were trimmed by 5 bases and 0 bases, with 11 bases remaining between them.

This chain's CDR3 is CASSTGTGGNQPQHF. The CDR3 DNA reads as TGTGCCAGCAGCACCGGGACAGGGGGCAATCAGCCCCAGCATTTT. The chain links TRBV7-9 to TRBJ1-5, with 10 bases that match TRBD1. The CDR3 has 15 residues. In germline, CDR1 is SEHNR, CDR2 FQNEAQ (reference sequence). Trimming at V came to 5 bases and at J to 2 bases, leaving 3 bases not matched to a gene.